The entry below describes one T cell receptor (beta chain). Its cognate antigen is unknown. The table came from immunoSEQ multiplex PCR; TCRdb's copy has only in-frame clones and leaves some out. Of around 40,000 clones in the sample, 84% are singletons; the top ten hold roughly 2%. The sample belongs to a study of a mutant IDH1 vaccine in newly diagnosed glioma. Study background: Standard pretreatment was either radiotherapy, temozolomide, or, for most, radiochemotherapy with temozolomide.

Germline lookup yields CDR1 SGDLS and CDR2 YYNGEE. The junction had 3 bases not matched to a gene; V was cut back by 3 bases and J by 4 bases. The CDR3 consists of 13 residues. Described time point: week 11, during vaccination. In the vaccine, a single dose held 300 ug of the mutant IDH1 20-mer peptide, along with topical imiquimod. The rearrangement joins TRBV9 to TRBJ1-2; 7 bases align to TRBD1. This TCR came from a man in his forties with glioma. The sequencing here drew on PBMCs, taken from a glioma patient whose treatment included an IDH1 peptide vaccine. DNA of the CDR3: TGTGCCAGCAGCGCCGGGACAGTCTATGGCTACACCTTC. Translating gives CASSAGTVYGYTF.